What follows is one TCR beta chain and its context. Its specificity is unknown. This specimen belongs to a study of cytomegalovirus exposure and HLA in healthy donors. The PCR used 60 Vbeta and 13 Jbeta primers. Profiling relied on immunoSEQ multiplex PCR, and the TCRdb table lists in-frame clones only, not all of them. The table lists 150,000 to 200,000 clones, 81% of them singletons. Study-wide points: Productive status was seen about 90% or about 30% of the time for most TCR beta V segments in an earlier analysis. Association with HLA alleles at 0.05 false discovery rate was found for 16,951 TCR beta sequences in a later analysis. The majority of TCR sequences were rare, yet some public TCRs appeared in many donors.

Sequences were obtained from PBMCs. The TCR was taken from a young woman in good health and CMV-seronegative.

The CDR3 here is CASTLDSGSGNTIYF. Written as DNA, the CDR3 is TGCGCCAGCACTCTAGACTCCGGCTCTGGAAACACCATATATTTT. The chain uses TRBV10-2 and TRBJ1-3; D remains unclear. Between the trimmed V and J ends, which lost 7 bases and 0 bases, there was a span of 13 bases. CDR3 length equals 15 residues. Germline CDR1 WSHSY, CDR2 SAAADI.